These T cell receptor beta chains were read from a single sample in a study of beta chain features in type 1 diabetes. TCRdb's copy holds only in-frame clones and misses some; the assay was immunoSEQ multiplex PCR. Of about half a million clones in the sample, 11% were seen once. Source material: naive CD4+ T cells from blood. These receptors came from a woman under 30 in good health. The CDR3 runs from the conserved cysteine through the conserved F or W. Each record gives: J gene, clone size, D gene, V gene, CDR3 protein, CDR3 DNA. The D gene is left open where the match is weak. Rows give clone size only sometimes, using once, few, many, or a class for an expanded clone.

j_gene: TRBJ1-4
abundance: few
d_gene: NA
v_gene: TRBV25-1
CDR3aa: CASSGLGGTNEKLFF
CDR3nt: TGTGCCAGCAGTGGACTGGGGGGAACTAATGAAAAACTGTTTTTT

j_gene: TRBJ2-5
abundance: NA
d_gene: NA
v_gene: TRBV14
CDR3aa: CASSQGLGTQYF
CDR3nt: TGTGCCAGCAGCCAAGGTTTAGGGACCCAGTACTTC

j_gene: TRBJ2-3
abundance: many
d_gene: NA
v_gene: TRBV13
CDR3aa: CASSLVDTDTQYF
CDR3nt: TGTGCCAGCAGCTTAGTGGACACAGATACGCAGTATTTT

j_gene: TRBJ2-2
abundance: few
d_gene: TRBD1
v_gene: TRBV28
CDR3aa: CASRSGTGGSGELFF
CDR3nt: TGTGCCAGCAGGTCCGGGACAGGGGGCTCCGGGGAGCTGTTTTTT

j_gene: TRBJ1-6
abundance: NA
d_gene: TRBD1
v_gene: TRBV6-6
CDR3aa: CASSPQGQGVSPLHF
CDR3nt: TGTGCCAGCAGTCCTCAAGGACAGGGGGTCTCACCCCTCCACTTT

j_gene: TRBJ2-1
abundance: NA
d_gene: TRBD2
v_gene: TRBV5-1
CDR3aa: CASSSATYSSGRARYNEQFF
CDR3nt: TGCGCCAGCAGCTCGGCGACCTATTCTAGCGGGAGGGCGCGGTACAATGAGCAGTTCTTC

j_gene: TRBJ2-1
abundance: few
d_gene: TRBD2
v_gene: TRBV2
CDR3aa: CASSVQRERLEQFF
CDR3nt: TGTGCCAGCAGTGTCCAGCGGGAGAGGCTTGAGCAGTTCTTC

j_gene: TRBJ2-7
abundance: NA
d_gene: NA
v_gene: TRBV19
CDR3aa: CARPPERVIHEQYF
CDR3nt: TGTGCCAGACCCCCTGAGAGGGTAATCCACGAGCAGTACTTC

j_gene: TRBJ2-2
abundance: few
d_gene: TRBD1
v_gene: TRBV29-1
CDR3aa: CSVTGGANTGELFF
CDR3nt: TGCAGCGTGACAGGGGGCGCGAACACCGGGGAGCTGTTTTTT

j_gene: TRBJ2-2
abundance: NA
d_gene: TRBD2
v_gene: TRBV29-1
CDR3aa: CSVRTSGTGELFF
CDR3nt: TGCAGCGTGAGGACTAGCGGCACCGGGGAGCTGTTTTTT

j_gene: TRBJ1-2
abundance: few
d_gene: NA
v_gene: TRBV5-1
CDR3aa: CASSPEGTGGYTF
CDR3nt: TGCGCCAGCAGCCCGGAGGGGACGGGTGGCTACACCTTC

j_gene: TRBJ2-1
abundance: few
d_gene: NA
v_gene: TRBV10-3
CDR3aa: CAISESTRPSSYNEQFF
CDR3nt: TGTGCCATCAGTGAGTCGACCCGCCCCAGCTCCTACAATGAGCAGTTCTTC

j_gene: TRBJ2-7
abundance: few
d_gene: NA
v_gene: TRBV2
CDR3aa: CASSAEFHEQYF
CDR3nt: TGTGCCAGCAGTGCTGAGTTCCACGAGCAGTACTTC

j_gene: TRBJ2-7
abundance: NA
d_gene: NA
v_gene: TRBV7-9
CDR3aa: CASSPRAREEQYF
CDR3nt: TGTGCCAGCAGCCCTAGGGCTAGGGAAGAGCAGTACTTC

j_gene: TRBJ2-1
abundance: NA
d_gene: NA
v_gene: TRBV6-4
CDR3aa: CASSDSRTLYNEQFF
CDR3nt: TGTGCCAGCAGTGACTCACGGACACTATACAATGAGCAGTTCTTC

j_gene: TRBJ1-1
abundance: NA
d_gene: TRBD1
v_gene: TRBV18
CDR3aa: CASSHRDSEAFF
CDR3nt: TGTGCCAGCTCACACCGGGACAGTGAAGCTTTCTTT

j_gene: TRBJ1-1
abundance: NA
d_gene: NA
v_gene: TRBV4-2
CDR3aa: CASSHRGSNTEAFF
CDR3nt: TGTGCCAGCAGCCACAGGGGTTCGAACACTGAAGCTTTCTTT

j_gene: TRBJ1-2
abundance: NA
d_gene: TRBD1
v_gene: TRBV7-3
CDR3aa: CASSLSRTGIGQTF
CDR3nt: TGTGCCAGCAGCTTATCCCGGACAGGCATCGGGCAGACCTTC

j_gene: TRBJ2-7
abundance: NA
d_gene: TRBD2
v_gene: TRBV7-9
CDR3aa: CASEAGGPREQYF
CDR3nt: TGTGCCAGCGAAGCGGGAGGGCCACGCGAGCAGTACTTC

j_gene: TRBJ2-1
abundance: few
d_gene: NA
v_gene: TRBV7-2
CDR3aa: CASSLGGPAYNEQFF
CDR3nt: TGTGCCAGCAGCTTAGGAGGTCCGGCCTACAATGAGCAGTTCTTC

j_gene: TRBJ2-4
abundance: NA
d_gene: TRBD1
v_gene: TRBV7-2
CDR3aa: CASKDAGTGGKDIQYF
CDR3nt: TGTGCCAGCAAGGATGCAGGGACAGGAGGAAAGGACATTCAGTACTTC

j_gene: TRBJ1-2
abundance: NA
d_gene: NA
v_gene: TRBV4-1
CDR3aa: CASSQEPGANYGYTF
CDR3nt: TGCGCCAGCAGCCAAGAGCCAGGGGCGAACTATGGCTACACCTTC

j_gene: TRBJ2-5
abundance: NA
d_gene: NA
v_gene: TRBV29-1
CDR3aa: CSAKGGQETQYF
CDR3nt: TGCAGCGCAAAGGGCGGGCAAGAGACCCAGTACTTC

j_gene: TRBJ2-5
abundance: NA
d_gene: TRBD1
v_gene: TRBV2
CDR3aa: CASSEDRGETQYF
CDR3nt: TGTGCCAGCAGTGAAGACAGGGGTGAGACCCAGTACTTC